This T cell receptor beta chain was documented in a study of T cells in localized non-small cell lung cancer. Overall study results and limits: Because sequencing included only one region (of the tumor), heterogeneity remains possible. The highest T cell clonality was in uninvolved adjacent lung, above tumor.

Clones were sequenced by immunoSEQ multiplex PCR, and TCRdb holds only the in-frame ones, with some missing. The sample yields 19,000 or so clones, 65% to 85% seen once. This clone has only one observation. Its antigen is undetermined. Deletions cut 4 bases from V and 2 bases from J, with 13 bases between. The CDR3 consists of 15 residues. The germline gives CDR1 SGHDT, CDR2 YYEEEE. The sequence came from a male donor at least 60 years old with stage III lung adenocarcinoma. This material consisted of peripheral blood, taken before any cancer treatment. This chain links TRBV5-6 with TRBJ2-1, with D tentatively TRBD1 (5 bases). CDR3 nucleotides: TGTGCCAGCAGCCCGACGGACAACCCCTACAATGAGCAGTTCTTC. Amino acids: CASSPTDNPYNEQFF.